This TCR beta chain is from a study of blood T cell repertoires in COVID-19. Study details: Collection of acute and convalescent COVID-19 samples took place in the United States, Italy and Spain.

V gave up 5 bases and J gave up 3 bases, with 17 bases separating them. CDR1 and CDR2 (germline): SEHNR, FQNEAQ (reference sequence). There are 16 residues in the CDR3. It was during active infection that Seattle patients were enrolled and then longitudinally followed. Authors' processing steps: Using reference gene primer amplification, nucleated cell counts were estimated. Only in-frame clones appear in the TCRdb table, and some are missing; sequencing was by immunoSEQ multiplex PCR. The DNA gave D and trimming, while V, J and clone size come from that table. Of 150,000 to 200,000 clones in the sample, 70% to 80% were seen once.

The TCR originated in a woman aged 35 to 49 with COVID-19, enrolled during active disease. This chain joins TRBV7-9 and TRBJ2-1; maybe TRBD2 (6 bases). The sample consisted of peripheral blood. The CDR3 sequence is CASSRSGTQNYNEQFF. CDR3 sequence (DNA): TGTGCCAGCAGCCGGTCCGGGACTCAAAACTACAATGAGCAGTTCTTC.